Listed below are T cell receptor beta chains from one sample, sequenced in a study of T-cell reconstitution after alpha-beta-depleted transplantation in children. TCRdb passed the PCR reads through MiXCR, listing each CDR3 protein once. This table holds 330,000 or so distinct CDR3 sequences, approximately 7.3% found once. The material was peripheral blood, obtained 360 days after TCRalphabeta/CD19-depleted stem cell transplant. All receptors derive from a female patient aged 2 to 10 who had a stem cell transplant for Fanconi anemia, so the T cells may come from the graft donor. CDR3s include the opening cysteine and the closing phenylalanine or tryptophan. D genes are given only for firm matches. Clone size is given for some rows only: seen once, a few or many times, or a class if the clone is expanded.

clone size | J gene | D gene | V gene | CDR3 protein | CDR3 DNA
- | TRBJ2-7 | TRBD2 | TRBV20-1 | CSASDVAGGFCEQYF | TGCAGTGCTAGTGATGTAGCGGGAGGGTTCTGCGAGCAGTACTTC
many | TRBJ2-7 | - | TRBV29-1 | CSVEGDYEQYF | TGCAGCGTTGAAGGGGACTACGAGCAGTACTTC
many | TRBJ2-4 | TRBD1 | TRBV5-1 | CASSYGGQGAAKNIQYF | TGCGCCAGCAGCTACGGAGGGCAGGGGGCTGCCAAAAACATTCAGTACTTC
- | TRBJ2-3 | TRBD2 | TRBV18 | CASSPPAGWADTQYF | TGTGCCAGCTCACCACCAGCGGGATGGGCAGATACGCAGTATTTT
many | TRBJ2-7 | TRBD1 | TRBV6-5 | CASSYRDSNYEQYF | TGTGCCAGCAGTTACCGGGACAGTAACTACGAGCAGTACTTC
many | TRBJ2-7 | TRBD1 | TRBV20-1 | CSARVQGDSYEQYF | TGCAGTGCTAGAGTACAGGGGGACTCCTACGAGCAGTACTTC
few | TRBJ2-2 | - | TRBV7-8 | CASSSTFLASEGVGELFF | TGTGCCAGCAGCTCCACCTTCCTGGCTAGCGAGGGTGTCGGGGAGCTGTTTTTT
- | TRBJ1-2 | TRBD1 | TRBV7-2 | CASSPGQGGGGYTF | TGTGCCAGCAGCCCGGGACAGGGAGGAGGTGGCTACACCTTC
many | TRBJ1-2 | - | TRBV6-6 | CASSYKAGYTF | TGTGCCAGCAGTTACAAGGCGGGTTACACCTTC
many | TRBJ2-1 | TRBD2 | TRBV2 | CASSALTSSYNEQFF | TGTGCCAGCAGTGCTTTGACTAGCAGCTACAATGAGCAGTTCTTC
few | TRBJ2-1 | TRBD2 | TRBV20-1 | CSAAGLRYNEQFF | TGCAGTGCAGCGGGACTACGATACAATGAGCAGTTCTTC
many | TRBJ2-1 | - | TRBV24-1 | CATSDFYVDEQFF | TGTGCCACCAGTGATTTCTACGTGGATGAGCAGTTCTTC
few | TRBJ2-2 | - | TRBV11-3 | CASSPQGLGTTGELFF | TGTGCCAGCAGCCCTCAGGGGTTGGGGACCACCGGGGAGCTGTTTTTT
many | TRBJ1-6 | - | TRBV15 | CATSITGAFANSPLHF | TGTGCCACCAGCATAACAGGTGCTTTCGCTAATTCACCCCTCCACTTT
few | TRBJ2-5 | TRBD2 | TRBV4-3 | CASSQGLAGAQGTQYF | TGCGCCAGCAGCCAAGGACTAGCGGGTGCTCAGGGGACCCAGTACTTC
- | TRBJ2-1 | TRBD2 | TRBV14 | CASSQVWAGAYNEQFF | TGTGCCAGCAGCCAAGTTTGGGCGGGAGCCTACAATGAGCAGTTCTTC
many | TRBJ1-1 | - | TRBV7-2 | CASSPWGNTEAFF | TGTGCCAGCAGCCCCTGGGGGAACACTGAAGCTTTCTTT